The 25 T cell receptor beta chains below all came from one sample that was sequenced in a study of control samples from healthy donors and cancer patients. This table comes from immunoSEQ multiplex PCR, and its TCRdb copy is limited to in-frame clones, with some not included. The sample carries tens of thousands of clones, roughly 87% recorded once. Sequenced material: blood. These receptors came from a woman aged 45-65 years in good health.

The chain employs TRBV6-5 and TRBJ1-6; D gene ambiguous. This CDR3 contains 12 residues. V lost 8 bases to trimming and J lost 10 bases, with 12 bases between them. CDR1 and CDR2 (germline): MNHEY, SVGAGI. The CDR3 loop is CASRVVDSPLHF. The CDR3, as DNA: TGTGCCAGCCGAGTAGTGGACTCACCCCTCCACTTT.

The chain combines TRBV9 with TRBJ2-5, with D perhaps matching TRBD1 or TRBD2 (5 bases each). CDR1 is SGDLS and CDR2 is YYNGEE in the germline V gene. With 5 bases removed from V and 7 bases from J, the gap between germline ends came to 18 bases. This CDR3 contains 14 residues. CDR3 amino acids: CASSPPGPPTTQYF. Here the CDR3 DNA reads TGTGCCAGCAGTCCCCCGGGACCCCCGACGACCCAGTACTTC.

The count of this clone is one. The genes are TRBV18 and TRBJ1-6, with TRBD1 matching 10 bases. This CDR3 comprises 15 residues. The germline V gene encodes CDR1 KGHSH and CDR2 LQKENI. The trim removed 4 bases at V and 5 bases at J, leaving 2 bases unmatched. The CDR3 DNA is TGTGCCAGCTCACTGGGACAGGGGAATAATTCACCCCTCCACTTT. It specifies CASSLGQGNNSPLHF.

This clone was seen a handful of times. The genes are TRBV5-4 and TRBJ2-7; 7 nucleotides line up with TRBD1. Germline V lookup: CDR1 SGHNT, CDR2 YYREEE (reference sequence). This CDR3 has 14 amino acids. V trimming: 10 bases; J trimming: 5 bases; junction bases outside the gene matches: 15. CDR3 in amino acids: CASAPNRGEDEQYF. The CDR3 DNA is TGTGCCTCGGCCCCGAACAGGGGTGAGGACGAGCAGTACTTC.

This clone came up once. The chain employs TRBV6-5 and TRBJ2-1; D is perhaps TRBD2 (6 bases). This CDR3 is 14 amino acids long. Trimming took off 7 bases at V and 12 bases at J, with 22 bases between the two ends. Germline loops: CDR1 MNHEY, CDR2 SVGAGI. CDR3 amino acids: CASKGRGLGVGQFF. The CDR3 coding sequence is TGTGCCAGCAAGGGACGGGGGTTGGGAGTTGGGCAGTTCTTC.

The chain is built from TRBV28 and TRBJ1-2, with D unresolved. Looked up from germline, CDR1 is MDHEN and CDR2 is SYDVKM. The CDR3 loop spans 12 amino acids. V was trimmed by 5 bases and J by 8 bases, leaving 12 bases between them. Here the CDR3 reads CASSPVSRGYTF. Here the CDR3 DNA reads TGTGCCAGCAGTCCCGTGTCGAGGGGCTACACCTTC.

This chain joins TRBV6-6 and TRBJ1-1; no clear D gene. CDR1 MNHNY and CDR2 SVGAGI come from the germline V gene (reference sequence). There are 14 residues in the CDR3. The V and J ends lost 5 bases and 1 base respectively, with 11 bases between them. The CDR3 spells CASSKSYPNTEAFF. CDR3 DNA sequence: TGTGCCAGCAGTAAAAGTTATCCGAACACTGAAGCTTTCTTT.

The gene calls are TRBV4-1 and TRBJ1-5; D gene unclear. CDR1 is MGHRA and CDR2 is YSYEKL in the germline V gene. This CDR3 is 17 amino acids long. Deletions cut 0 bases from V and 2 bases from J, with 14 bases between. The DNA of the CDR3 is TGCGCCAGCAGCCAAGATGGCAGCCCGGCGGGCAATCAGCCCCAGCATTTT. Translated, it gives CASSQDGSPAGNQPQHF.

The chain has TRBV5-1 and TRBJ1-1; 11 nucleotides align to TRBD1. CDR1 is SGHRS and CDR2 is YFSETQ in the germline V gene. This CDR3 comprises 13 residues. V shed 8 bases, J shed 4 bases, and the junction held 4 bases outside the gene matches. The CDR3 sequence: CASTGTGGTEAFF. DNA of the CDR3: TGCGCCAGTACCGGGACAGGGGGCACTGAAGCTTTCTTT. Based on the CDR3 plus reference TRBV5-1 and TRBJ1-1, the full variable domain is KAGVTQTPRYLIKTRGQQVTLSCSPISGHRSVSWYQQTPGQGLQFLFEYFSETQRNKGNFPGRFSGRQFSNSRSEMNVSTLELGDSALYLCASTGTGGTEAFFGQGTRLTVV.

CDR3 region: CASSAGGGETQYF. CDR3 in DNA: TGCGCCAGCAGCGCGGGGGGGGGAGAGACCCAGTACTTC. The J gene is TRBJ2-5, the V gene TRBV5-1; 9 nucleotides line up with TRBD2. In germline, CDR1 is SGHRS, CDR2 YFSETQ. J was trimmed by 4 bases and V by 4 bases; bases with no gene match: 2. This CDR3 comprises 13 residues.

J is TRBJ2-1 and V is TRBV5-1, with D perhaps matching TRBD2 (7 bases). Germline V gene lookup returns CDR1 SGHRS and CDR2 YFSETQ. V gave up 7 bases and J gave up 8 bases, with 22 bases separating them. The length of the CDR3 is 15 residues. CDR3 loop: CASYLDLGGVDEQFF. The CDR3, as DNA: TGCGCCAGCTACCTCGACTTAGGGGGGGTAGATGAGCAGTTCTTC.

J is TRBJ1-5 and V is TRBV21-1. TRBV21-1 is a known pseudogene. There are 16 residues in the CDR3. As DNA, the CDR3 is TGTGCCAGCCCGAACACGTTGACCCTGAGCAATCAGCCCCAGCATTTT. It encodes CASPNTLTLSNQPQHF.

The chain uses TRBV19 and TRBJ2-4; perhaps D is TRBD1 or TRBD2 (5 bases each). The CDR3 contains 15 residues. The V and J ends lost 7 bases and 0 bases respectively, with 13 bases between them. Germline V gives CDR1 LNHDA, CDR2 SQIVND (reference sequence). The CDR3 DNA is TGTGCCAGTACCGACAGCCGGGGAGCCAAAAACATTCAGTACTTC. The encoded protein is CASTDSRGAKNIQYF.

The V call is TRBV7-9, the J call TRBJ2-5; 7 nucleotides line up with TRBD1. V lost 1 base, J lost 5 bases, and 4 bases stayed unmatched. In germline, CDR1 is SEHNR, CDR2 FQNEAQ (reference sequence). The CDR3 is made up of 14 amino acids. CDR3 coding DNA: TGTGCCAGCAGCTTAGGTAGGGGGCTGGAGACCCAGTACTTC. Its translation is CASSLGRGLETQYF.

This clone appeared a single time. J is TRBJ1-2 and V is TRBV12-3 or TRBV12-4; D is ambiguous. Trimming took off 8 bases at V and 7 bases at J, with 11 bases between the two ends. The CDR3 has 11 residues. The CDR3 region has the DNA TGTGCCAGCGGGTGGGGAGGTGGCTACACCTTC. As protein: CASGWGGGYTF.

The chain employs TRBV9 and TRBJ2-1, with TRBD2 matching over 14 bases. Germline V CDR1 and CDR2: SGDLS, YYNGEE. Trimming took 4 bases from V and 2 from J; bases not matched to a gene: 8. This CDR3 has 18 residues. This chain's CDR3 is CASSPLTSGRVTYNEQFF. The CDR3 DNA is TGTGCCAGCAGCCCCCTGACTAGCGGGAGGGTAACCTACAATGAGCAGTTCTTC.

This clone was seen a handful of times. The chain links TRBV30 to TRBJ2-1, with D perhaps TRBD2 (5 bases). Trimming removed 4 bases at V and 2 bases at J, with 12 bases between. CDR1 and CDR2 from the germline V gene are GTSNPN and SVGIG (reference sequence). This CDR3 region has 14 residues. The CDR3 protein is CAWNGREPYNEQFF. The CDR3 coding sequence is TGTGCCTGGAATGGGAGAGAGCCCTACAATGAGCAGTTCTTC.

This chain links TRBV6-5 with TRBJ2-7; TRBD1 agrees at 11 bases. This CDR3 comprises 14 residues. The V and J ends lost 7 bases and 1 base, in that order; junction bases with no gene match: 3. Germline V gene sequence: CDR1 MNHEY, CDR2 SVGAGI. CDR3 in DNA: TGTGCCAGCACGGGGACAGGGGGTTCCTACGAGCAGTACTTC. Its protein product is CASTGTGGSYEQYF.

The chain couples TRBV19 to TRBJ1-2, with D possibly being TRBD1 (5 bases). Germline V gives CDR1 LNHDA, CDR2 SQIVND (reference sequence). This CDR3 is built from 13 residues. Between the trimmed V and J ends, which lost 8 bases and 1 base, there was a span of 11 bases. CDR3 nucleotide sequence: TGTGCCAGTGGACATCCGTTTAACTATGGCTACACCTTC. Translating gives CASGHPFNYGYTF.

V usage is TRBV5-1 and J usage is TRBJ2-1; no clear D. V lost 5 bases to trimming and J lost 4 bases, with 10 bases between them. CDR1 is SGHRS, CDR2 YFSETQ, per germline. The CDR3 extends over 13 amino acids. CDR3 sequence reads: CASRSDGYNEQFF. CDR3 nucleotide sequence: TGCGCCAGCAGATCCGACGGTTACAATGAGCAGTTCTTC.

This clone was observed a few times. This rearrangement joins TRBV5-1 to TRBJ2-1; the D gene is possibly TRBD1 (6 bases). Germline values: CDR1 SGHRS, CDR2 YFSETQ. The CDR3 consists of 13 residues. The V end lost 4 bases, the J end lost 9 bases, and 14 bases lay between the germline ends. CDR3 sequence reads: CASSVDSTGEQFF. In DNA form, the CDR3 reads TGCGCCAGCAGCGTGGACAGCACCGGTGAGCAGTTCTTC.

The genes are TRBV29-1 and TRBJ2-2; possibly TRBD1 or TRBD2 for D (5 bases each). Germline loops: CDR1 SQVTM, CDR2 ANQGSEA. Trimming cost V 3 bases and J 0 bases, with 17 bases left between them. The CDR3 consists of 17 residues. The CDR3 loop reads CSVEMVGPAPNTGELFF. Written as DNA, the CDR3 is TGCAGCGTTGAGATGGTGGGACCCGCACCGAACACCGGGGAGCTGTTTTTT.

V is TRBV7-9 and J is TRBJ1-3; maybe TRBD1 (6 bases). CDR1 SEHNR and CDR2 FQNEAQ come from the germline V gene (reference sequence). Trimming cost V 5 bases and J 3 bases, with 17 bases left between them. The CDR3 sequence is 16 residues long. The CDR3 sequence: CASSPGTTGIGNTIYF. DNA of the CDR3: TGTGCCAGCAGCCCCGGGACAACGGGCATTGGAAACACCATATATTTT.

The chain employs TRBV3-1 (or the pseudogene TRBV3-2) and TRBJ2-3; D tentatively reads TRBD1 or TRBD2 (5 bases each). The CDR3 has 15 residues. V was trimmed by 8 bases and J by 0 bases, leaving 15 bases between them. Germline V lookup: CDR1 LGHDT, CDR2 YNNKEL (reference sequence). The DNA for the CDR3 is TGTGCCAGCGACGAGGGGACCTTAAGCACAGATACGCAGTATTTT. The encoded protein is CASDEGTLSTDTQYF.

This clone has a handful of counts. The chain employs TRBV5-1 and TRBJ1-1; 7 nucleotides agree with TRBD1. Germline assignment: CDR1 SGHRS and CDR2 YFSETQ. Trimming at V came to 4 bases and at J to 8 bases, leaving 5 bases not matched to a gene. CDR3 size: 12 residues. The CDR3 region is CASSPETGEAFF. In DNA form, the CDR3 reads TGCGCCAGCAGCCCCGAGACAGGGGAAGCTTTCTTT.